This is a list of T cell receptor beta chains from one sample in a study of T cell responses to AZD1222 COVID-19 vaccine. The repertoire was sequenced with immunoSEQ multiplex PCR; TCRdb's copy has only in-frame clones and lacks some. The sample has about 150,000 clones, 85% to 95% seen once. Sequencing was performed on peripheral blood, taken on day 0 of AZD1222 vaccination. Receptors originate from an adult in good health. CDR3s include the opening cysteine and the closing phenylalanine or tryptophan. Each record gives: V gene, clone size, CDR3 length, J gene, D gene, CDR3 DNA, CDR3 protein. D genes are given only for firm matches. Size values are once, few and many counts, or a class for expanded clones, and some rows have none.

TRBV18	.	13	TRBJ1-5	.	TGTGCCAGCTCACCCGGGGGAGCGCAGCCCCAGCATTTT	CASSPGGAQPQHF
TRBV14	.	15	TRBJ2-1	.	TGTGCCAGCAGCCAAGACCGAACCTCCTACAATGAGCAGTTCTTC	CASSQDRTSYNEQFF
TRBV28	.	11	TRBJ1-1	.	TGTGCCAGCATGGGGGTTACTGAAGCTTTCTTT	CASMGVTEAFF
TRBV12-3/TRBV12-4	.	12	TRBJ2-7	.	TGTGCCAGCAAGGAGGGGGCTCGGGAGCAGTACTTC	CASKEGAREQYF
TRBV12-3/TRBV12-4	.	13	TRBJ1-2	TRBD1	TGTGCCAGCAGGCCGGGGACAGGCTATGGCTACACCTTC	CASRPGTGYGYTF
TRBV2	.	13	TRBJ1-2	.	TGTGCCAGCAGTGACGCCAGTTCCTATGGCTACACCTTC	CASSDASSYGYTF
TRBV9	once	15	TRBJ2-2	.	TGTGCCAGCAGACCTGGGTTGGCTCACACCGGGGAGCTGTTTTTT	CASRPGLAHTGELFF
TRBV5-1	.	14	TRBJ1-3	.	TGCGCCAGCAGCTTGGGGACTACTGGAAACACCATATATTTT	CASSLGTTGNTIYF
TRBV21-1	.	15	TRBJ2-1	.	TGTGCCAGCGAACGACAGGGGGCGATGTTTGATGAGCAGTTCTTC	CASERQGAMFDEQFF
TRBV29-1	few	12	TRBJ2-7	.	TGCAGCGTTGCTACCAACACCTACGAGCAGTACTTC	CSVATNTYEQYF
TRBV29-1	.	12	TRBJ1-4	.	TGCAGCGTTGGACAGTATAATGAAAAACTGTTTTTT	CSVGQYNEKLFF
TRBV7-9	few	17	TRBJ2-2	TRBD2	TGTGCCAGCAGCTTATTAGCGGGGGAAACTAACACCGGGGAGCTGTTTTTT	CASSLLAGETNTGELFF
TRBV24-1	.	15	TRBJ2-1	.	TGTGCCACCAGTGTGAGTCGTGACCCGCGAGTTGAGCAGTTCTTC	CATSVSRDPRVEQFF
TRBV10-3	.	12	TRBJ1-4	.	TGTGCCATCAGTGGTCAGGGGGAAAAACTGTTTTTT	CAISGQGEKLFF
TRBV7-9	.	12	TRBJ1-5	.	TGTGCCAGCCGGGACGGGTTTCAGCCCCAGCATTTT	CASRDGFQPQHF
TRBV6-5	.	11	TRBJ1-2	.	TGTGCCAGCAGATCTGGGGATGGCTACACCTTC	CASRSGDGYTF
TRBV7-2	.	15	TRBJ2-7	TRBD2	TGTGCCAGCAGCGCAGGCGTAGCGGGAGGATTAGAGCAGTACTTC	CASSAGVAGGLEQYF
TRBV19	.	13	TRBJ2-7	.	TGTGCCAGTAGTATTGATAGCTCCTACGAGCAGTACTTC	CASSIDSSYEQYF
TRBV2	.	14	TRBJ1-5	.	TGTGCCAGCAGTTCCCTCGAAAGCAATCAGCCCCAGCATTTT	CASSSLESNQPQHF
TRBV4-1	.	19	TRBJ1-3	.	TGCGCCAGCAGCCAAGACTCGGCCAACCAACTACTCTCTGGAAACACCATATATTTT	CASSQDSANQLLSGNTIYF
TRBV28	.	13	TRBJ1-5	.	TGTGCCAGCAGTTTAGTCGGGTGGCAGCCCCAGCATTTT	CASSLVGWQPQHF
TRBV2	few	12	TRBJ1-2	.	TGTGCCAGCAGACTCGACCTCGGTGGCTACACCTTC	CASRLDLGGYTF
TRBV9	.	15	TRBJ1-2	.	TGTGCCAGCAGCACATCCCCAGCCGGGACCTATGGCTACACCTTC	CASSTSPAGTYGYTF
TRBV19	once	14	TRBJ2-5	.	TGTGCCAGTAGTATAGGGACTTCTCAAGAGACCCAGTACTTC	CASSIGTSQETQYF
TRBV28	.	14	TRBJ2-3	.	TGTGCCAGCAGTCCGACGGGATCTACAGATACGCAGTATTTT	CASSPTGSTDTQYF
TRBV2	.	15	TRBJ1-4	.	TGTGCCAGCAGTGTTCCAGACAGGACGGGGGAAAAACTGTTTTTT	CASSVPDRTGEKLFF
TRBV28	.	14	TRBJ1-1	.	TGTGCCAGCAGTTTAATTTCTCGGGACCGAGGGGCTTTCTTT	CASSLISRDRGAFF
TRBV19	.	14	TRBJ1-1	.	TGTGCCAGTAGTATTGATCAGGGGAACACTGAAGCTTTCTTT	CASSIDQGNTEAFF
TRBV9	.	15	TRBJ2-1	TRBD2	TGTGCCAGCAGCTACACTAGCGGGGCTAATAATGAGCAGTTCTTC	CASSYTSGANNEQFF
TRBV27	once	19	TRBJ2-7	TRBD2	TGTGCCAGCAGTCCCGCCGGACTAGCGGGGGGGTACTTTCCCTACGAGCAGTACTTC	CASSPAGLAGGYFPYEQYF
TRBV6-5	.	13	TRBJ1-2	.	TGTGCCAGCAGATCAGATACTAACTATGGCTACACCTTC	CASRSDTNYGYTF
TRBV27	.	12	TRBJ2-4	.	TGTGCCAGCAGCCCAGCCAAAAACATTCAGTACTTC	CASSPAKNIQYF
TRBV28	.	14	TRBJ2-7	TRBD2	TGTGCCAGCAGTTTATCTGCTAGCGGGAGGGAGCAGTACTTC	CASSLSASGREQYF
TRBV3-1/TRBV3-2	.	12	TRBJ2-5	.	TGTGCCAGCCGCTATGGGGGGGAGACCCAGTACTTC	CASRYGGETQYF
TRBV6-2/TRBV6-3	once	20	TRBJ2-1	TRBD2	TGTGCCAGCAGTTACTCTCCCGGCTGGGTGGGGACTAGCGGGAGTCATGAGCAGTTCTTC	CASSYSPGWVGTSGSHEQFF
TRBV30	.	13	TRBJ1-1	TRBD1	TGTGCCTGGCGCTCAGACAGGGGCACTGAAGCTTTCTTT	CAWRSDRGTEAFF
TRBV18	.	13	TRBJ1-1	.	TGTGCCAGCTCAGGTGGGGTATGGACTGAAGCTTTCTTT	CASSGGVWTEAFF
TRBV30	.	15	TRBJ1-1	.	TGTGCCTGGACCGACAGGAGCTACATGAACACTGAAGCTTTCTTT	CAWTDRSYMNTEAFF
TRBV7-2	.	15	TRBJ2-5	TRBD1	TGTGCCAGCAGCTTGAACCGGGACAGGAGGGAGACCCAGTACTTC	CASSLNRDRRETQYF
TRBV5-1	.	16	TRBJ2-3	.	TGCGCCAGCAGTTCGACCGGGACACCGTATTCGAATACGCAGTATTTT	CASSSTGTPYSNTQYF
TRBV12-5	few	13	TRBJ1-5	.	TGTGCTAGTGGCGGGGAGACCAATCAGCCCCAGCATTTT	CASGGETNQPQHF
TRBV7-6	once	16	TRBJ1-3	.	TGTGCCAGCAGCTTAAGACCCCGGGGCTCTGGAAACACCATATATTTT	CASSLRPRGSGNTIYF
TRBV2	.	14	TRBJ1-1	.	TGTGCCAGCAGTGAGGGGGGACAGAACACTGAAGCTTTCTTT	CASSEGGQNTEAFF
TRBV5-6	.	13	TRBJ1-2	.	TGTGCCAGCAGCCGATCGGGTTTCTATGGCTACACCTTC	CASSRSGFYGYTF
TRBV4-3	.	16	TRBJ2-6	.	TGCGCCAGCAGCCAAGATTTCAACTCTGGGGCCAACGTCCTGACTTTC	CASSQDFNSGANVLTF
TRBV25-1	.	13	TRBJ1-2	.	TGTGCCAGCAGTGGAAGGGGGAACTATGGCTACACCTTC	CASSGRGNYGYTF
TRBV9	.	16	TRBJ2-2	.	TGTGCCAGCAGCGCGCGACGGGATCGAAACACCGGGGAGCTGTTTTTT	CASSARRDRNTGELFF
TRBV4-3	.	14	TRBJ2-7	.	TGCGCCAGCAGCCAAATCGTATGGGCCTACGAGCAGTACTTC	CASSQIVWAYEQYF
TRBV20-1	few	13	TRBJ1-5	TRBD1	TGCAGTGCTAGTAGACAGGGGGCTCAGCCCCAGCATTTT	CSASRQGAQPQHF
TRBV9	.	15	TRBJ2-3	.	TGTGCCAGCAGCGTAGGCGTCGGAAACACAGATACGCAGTATTTT	CASSVGVGNTDTQYF
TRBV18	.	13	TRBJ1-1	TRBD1	TGTGCCAGCTCCCTCGACAGGGGCGCTGAAGCTTTCTTT	CASSLDRGAEAFF
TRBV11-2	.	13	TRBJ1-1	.	TGTGCCAGCAGCTTTGAGGGGAACACTGAAGCTTTCTTT	CASSFEGNTEAFF
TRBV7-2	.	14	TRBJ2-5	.	TGTGCCAGCAGCCAGACTATGCCCCAAGAGACCCAGTACTTC	CASSQTMPQETQYF
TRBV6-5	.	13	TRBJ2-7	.	TGTGCCAGCAAAGTCCGTCCCTCCTACGAGCAGTACTTC	CASKVRPSYEQYF